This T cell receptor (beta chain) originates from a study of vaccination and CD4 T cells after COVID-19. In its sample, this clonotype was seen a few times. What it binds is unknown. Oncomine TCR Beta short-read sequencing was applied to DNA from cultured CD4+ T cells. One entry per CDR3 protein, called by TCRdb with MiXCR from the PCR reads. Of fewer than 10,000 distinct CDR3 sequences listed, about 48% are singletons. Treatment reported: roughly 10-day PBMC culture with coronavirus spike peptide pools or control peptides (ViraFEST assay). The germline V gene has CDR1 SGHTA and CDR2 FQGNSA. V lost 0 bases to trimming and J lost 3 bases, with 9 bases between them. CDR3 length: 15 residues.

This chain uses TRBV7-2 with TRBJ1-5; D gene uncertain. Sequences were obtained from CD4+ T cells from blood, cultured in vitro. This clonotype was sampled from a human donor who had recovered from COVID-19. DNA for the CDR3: TGTGCCAGCAGCTTAGCCGGGTTACTCAATCAGCCCCAGCATTTT. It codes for CASSLAGLLNQPQHF. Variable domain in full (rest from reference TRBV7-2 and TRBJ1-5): GAGVSQSPSNKVTEKGKDVELRCDPISGHTALYWYRQSLGQGLEFLIYFQGNSAPDKSGLPSDRFSAERTGGSVSTLTIQRTQQEDSAVYLCASSLAGLLNQPQHFGDGTRLSIL.